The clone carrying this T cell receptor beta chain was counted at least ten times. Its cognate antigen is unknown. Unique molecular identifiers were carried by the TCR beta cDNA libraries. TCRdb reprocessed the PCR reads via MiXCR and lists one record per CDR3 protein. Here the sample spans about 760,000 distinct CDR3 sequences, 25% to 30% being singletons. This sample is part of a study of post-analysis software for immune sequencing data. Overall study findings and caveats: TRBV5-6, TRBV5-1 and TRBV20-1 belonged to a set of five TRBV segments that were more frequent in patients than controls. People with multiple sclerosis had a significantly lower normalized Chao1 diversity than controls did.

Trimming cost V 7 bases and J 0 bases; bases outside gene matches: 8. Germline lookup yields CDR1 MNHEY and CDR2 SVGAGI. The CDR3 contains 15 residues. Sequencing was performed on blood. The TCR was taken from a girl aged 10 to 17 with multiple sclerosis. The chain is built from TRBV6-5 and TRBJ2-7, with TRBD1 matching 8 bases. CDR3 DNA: TGTGCCAGCACCGACAGGGGCGGGAACTCCTACGAGCAGTACTTC. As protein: CASTDRGGNSYEQYF.